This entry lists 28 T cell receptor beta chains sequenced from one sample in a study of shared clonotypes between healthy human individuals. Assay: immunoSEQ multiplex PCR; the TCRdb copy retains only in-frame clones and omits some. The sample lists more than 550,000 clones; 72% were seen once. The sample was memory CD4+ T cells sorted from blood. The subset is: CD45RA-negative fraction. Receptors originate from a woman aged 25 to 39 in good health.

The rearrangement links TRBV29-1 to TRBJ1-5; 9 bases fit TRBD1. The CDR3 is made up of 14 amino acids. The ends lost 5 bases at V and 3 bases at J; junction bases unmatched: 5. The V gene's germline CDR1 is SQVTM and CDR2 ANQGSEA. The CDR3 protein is CSVRGTGYNQPQHF. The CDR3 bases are TGCAGCGTTAGAGGGACAGGGTACAATCAGCCCCAGCATTTT.

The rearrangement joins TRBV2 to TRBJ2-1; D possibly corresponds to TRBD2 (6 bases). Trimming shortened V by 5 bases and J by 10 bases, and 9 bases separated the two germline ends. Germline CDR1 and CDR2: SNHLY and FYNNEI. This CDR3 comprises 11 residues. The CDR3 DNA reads TGTGCCAGCAGTTGGCTAGCGGAGCAGTTCTTC. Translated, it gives CASSWLAEQFF.

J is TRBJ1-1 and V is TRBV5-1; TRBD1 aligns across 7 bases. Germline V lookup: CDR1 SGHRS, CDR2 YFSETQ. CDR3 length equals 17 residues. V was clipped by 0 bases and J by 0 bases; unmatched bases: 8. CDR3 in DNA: TGCGCCAGCAGCTTGGGACAGGGTGACCCTATGAACACTGAAGCTTTCTTT. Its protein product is CASSLGQGDPMNTEAFF.

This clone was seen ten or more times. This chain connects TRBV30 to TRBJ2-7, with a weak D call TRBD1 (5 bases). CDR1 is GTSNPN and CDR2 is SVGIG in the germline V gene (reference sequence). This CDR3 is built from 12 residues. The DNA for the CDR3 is TGTGTCCTCGACAGACGGACCTACGAGCAGTACTTC. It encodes CVLDRRTYEQYF.

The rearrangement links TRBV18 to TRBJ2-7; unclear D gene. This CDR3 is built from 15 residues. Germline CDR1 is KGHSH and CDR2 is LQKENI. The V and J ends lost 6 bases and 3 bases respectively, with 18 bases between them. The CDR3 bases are TGTGCCAGCTCCCCCTATGGTAGCCTTCTCTACGAGCAGTACTTC. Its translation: CASSPYGSLLYEQYF.

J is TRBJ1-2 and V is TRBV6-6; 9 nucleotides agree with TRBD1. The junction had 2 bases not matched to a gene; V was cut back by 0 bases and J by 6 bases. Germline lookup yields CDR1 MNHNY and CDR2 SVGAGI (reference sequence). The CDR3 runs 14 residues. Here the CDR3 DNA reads TGTGCCAGCAGTTACTCACAGGGGGCGGATGGCTACACCTTC. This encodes CASSYSQGADGYTF.

The CDR3 is CSVDLDTEAFF. CDR3 coding DNA: TGCAGCGTTGATCTGGACACTGAAGCTTTCTTT. The chain employs TRBV29-1 and TRBJ1-1, with unresolved D. Germline CDR1 is SQVTM and CDR2 is ANQGSEA. The CDR3 is 11 residues long. Between the trimmed V and J ends, which lost 3 bases and 3 bases, there was a span of 5 bases.

The CDR3 loop reads CASSLFAPPNTGELFF. CDR3 sequence (DNA): TGTGCCAGCAGCTTATTTGCTCCCCCGAACACCGGGGAGCTGTTTTTT. The J gene is TRBJ2-2, the V gene TRBV11-3, with D unclear. Germline-derived CDR1 and CDR2 are SGHNT and YENEEA. The CDR3 loop spans 16 amino acids. V dropped 2 bases and J dropped 0 bases, with 10 bases sitting between them.

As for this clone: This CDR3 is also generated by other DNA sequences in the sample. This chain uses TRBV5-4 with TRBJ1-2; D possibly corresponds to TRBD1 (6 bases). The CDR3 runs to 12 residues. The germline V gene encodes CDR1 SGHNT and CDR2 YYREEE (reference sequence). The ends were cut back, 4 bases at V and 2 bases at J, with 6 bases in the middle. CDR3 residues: CASSQGNYGYTF. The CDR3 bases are TGTGCCAGCAGCCAGGGGAACTATGGCTACACCTTC. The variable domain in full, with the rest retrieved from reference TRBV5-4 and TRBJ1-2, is ETGVTQSPTHLIKTRGQQVTLRCSSQSGHNTVSWYQQALGQGPQFIFQYYREEENGRGNFPPRFSGLQFPNYSSELNVNALELDDSALYLCASSQGNYGYTFGSGTRLTVV.

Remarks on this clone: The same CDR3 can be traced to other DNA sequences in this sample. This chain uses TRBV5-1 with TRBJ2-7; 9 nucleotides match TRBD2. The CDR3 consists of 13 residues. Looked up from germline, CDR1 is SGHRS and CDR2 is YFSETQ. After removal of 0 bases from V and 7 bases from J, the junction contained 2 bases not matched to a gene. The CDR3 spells CASSLASGTEQYF. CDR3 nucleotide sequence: TGCGCCAGCAGCTTGGCTAGCGGGACAGAGCAGTACTTC. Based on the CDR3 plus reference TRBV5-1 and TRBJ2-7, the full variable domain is KAGVTQTPRYLIKTRGQQVTLSCSPISGHRSVSWYQQTPGQGLQFLFEYFSETQRNKGNFPGRFSGRQFSNSRSEMNVSTLELGDSALYLCASSLASGTEQYFGPGTRLTVT.

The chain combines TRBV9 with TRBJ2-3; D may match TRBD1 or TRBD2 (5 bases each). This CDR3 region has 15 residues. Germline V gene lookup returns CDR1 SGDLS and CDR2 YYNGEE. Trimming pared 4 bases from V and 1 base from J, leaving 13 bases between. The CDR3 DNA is TGTGCCAGCAGCTCTCGGGACGGACGCACAGATACGCAGTATTTT. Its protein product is CASSSRDGRTDTQYF.

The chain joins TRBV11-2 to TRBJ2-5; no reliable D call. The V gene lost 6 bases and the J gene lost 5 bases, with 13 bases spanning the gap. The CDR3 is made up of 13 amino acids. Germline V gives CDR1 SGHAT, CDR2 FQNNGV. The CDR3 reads CASSFPPWETQYF. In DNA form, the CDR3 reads TGTGCCAGCAGTTTTCCCCCCTGGGAGACCCAGTACTTC.

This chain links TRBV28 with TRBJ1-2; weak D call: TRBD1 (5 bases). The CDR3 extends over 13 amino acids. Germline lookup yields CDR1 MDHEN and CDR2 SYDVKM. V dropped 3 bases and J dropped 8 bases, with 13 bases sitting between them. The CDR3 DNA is TGTGCCAGCAGTTTCTCGGGGGTCGGAGGCTACACCTTC. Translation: CASSFSGVGGYTF.

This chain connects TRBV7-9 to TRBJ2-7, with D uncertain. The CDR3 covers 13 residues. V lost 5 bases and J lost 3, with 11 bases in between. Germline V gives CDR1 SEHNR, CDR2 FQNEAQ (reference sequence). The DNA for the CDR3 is TGTGCCAGCAGCCGGACGGAAGTCTACGAGCAGTACTTC. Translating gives CASSRTEVYEQYF.

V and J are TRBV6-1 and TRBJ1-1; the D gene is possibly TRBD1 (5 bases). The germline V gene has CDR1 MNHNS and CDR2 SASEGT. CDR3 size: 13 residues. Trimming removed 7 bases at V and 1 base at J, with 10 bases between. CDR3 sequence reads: CASTYQGNTEAFF. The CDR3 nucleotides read TGTGCCAGCACGTATCAGGGGAACACTGAAGCTTTCTTT.

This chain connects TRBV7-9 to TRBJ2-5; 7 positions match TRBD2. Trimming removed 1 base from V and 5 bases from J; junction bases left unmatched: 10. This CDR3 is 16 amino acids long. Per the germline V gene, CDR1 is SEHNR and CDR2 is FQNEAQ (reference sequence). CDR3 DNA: TGTGCCAGCAGCTTAGGGCTAGCGGAGGAGGCGGAGACCCAGTACTTC. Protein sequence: CASSLGLAEEAETQYF.

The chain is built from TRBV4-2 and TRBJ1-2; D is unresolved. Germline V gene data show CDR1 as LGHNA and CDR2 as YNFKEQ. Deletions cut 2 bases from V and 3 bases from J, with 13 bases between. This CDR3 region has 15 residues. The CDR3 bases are TGTGCCAGCAGCCAATCCCAGGACGTCTACTATGGCTACACCTTC. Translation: CASSQSQDVYYGYTF.

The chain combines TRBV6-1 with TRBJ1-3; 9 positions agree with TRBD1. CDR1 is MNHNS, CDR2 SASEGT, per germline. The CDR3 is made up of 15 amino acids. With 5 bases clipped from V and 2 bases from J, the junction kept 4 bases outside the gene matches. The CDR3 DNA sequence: TGTGCCAGCAGTAGGGACAGGGTAACTGGAAACACCATATATTTT. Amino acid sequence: CASSRDRVTGNTIYF.

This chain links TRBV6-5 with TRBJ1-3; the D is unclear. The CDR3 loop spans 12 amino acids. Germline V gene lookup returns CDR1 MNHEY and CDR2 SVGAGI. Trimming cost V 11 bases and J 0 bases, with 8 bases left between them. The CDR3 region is CACGFSGNTIYF. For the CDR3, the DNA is TGTGCCTGCGGGTTCTCTGGAAACACCATATATTTT.

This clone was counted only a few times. The CDR3 protein is CASSDGRSNTGELFF. The CDR3 region has the DNA TGTGCCAGCAGTGATGGGCGCTCGAACACCGGGGAGCTGTTTTTT. The chain links TRBV2 to TRBJ2-2; D ambiguous. Germline V gene sequence: CDR1 SNHLY, CDR2 FYNNEI. This CDR3 is 15 amino acids long. The germline V and J ends were trimmed by 3 bases and 0 bases, with 8 bases remaining between them.

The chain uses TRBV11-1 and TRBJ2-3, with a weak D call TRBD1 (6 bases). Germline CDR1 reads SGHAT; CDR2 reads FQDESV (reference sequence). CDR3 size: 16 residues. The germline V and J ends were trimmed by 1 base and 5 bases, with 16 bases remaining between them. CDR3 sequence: CASSLVLGAVGDTQYF. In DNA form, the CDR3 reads TGTGCCAGCAGCTTAGTGCTGGGGGCGGTAGGAGATACGCAGTATTTT. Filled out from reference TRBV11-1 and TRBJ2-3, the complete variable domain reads EAEVAQSPRYKITEKSQAVAFWCDPISGHATLYWYRQILGQGPELLVQFQDESVVDDSQLPKDRFSAERLKGVDSTLKIQPAELGDSAMYLCASSLVLGAVGDTQYFGPGTRLTVL.

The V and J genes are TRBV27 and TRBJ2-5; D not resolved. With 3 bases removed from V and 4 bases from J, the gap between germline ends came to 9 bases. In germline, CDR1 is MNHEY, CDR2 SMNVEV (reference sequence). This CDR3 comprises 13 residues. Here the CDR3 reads CASSFGKTETQYF. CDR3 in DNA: TGTGCCAGCAGTTTTGGCAAAACAGAGACCCAGTACTTC.

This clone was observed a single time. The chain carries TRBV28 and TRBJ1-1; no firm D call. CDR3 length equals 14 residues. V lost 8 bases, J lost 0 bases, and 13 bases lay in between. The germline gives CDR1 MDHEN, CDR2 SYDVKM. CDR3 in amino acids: CASPGPLLNTEAFF. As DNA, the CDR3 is TGTGCCAGCCCAGGCCCGCTTCTGAACACTGAAGCTTTCTTT.

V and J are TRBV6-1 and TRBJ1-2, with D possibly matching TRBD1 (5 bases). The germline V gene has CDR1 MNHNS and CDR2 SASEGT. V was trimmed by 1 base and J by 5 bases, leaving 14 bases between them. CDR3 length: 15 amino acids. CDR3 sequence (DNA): TGTGCCAGCAGTGAAGTCTTGACAGACGGATATGGCTACACCTTC. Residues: CASSEVLTDGYGYTF.

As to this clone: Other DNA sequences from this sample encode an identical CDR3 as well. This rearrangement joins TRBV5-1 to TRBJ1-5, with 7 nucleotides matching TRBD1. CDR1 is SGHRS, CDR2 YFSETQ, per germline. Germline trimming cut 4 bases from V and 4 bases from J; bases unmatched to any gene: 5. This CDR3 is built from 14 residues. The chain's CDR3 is CASSPGTENQPQHF. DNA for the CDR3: TGCGCCAGCAGCCCCGGGACAGAAAATCAGCCCCAGCATTTT.

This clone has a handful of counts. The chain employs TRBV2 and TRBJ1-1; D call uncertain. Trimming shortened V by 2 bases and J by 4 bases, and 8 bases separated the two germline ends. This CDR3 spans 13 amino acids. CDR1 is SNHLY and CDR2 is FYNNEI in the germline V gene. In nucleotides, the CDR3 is TGTGCCAGCAGTGAACTTGACCTCACTGAAGCTTTCTTT. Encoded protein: CASSELDLTEAFF.

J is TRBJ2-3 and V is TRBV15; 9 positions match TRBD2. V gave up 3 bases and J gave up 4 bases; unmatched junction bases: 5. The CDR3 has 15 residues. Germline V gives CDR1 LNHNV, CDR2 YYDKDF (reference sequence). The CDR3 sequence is CATSSYIAGADTQYF. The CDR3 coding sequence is TGTGCCACCAGCAGTTATATAGCGGGAGCAGATACGCAGTATTTT.

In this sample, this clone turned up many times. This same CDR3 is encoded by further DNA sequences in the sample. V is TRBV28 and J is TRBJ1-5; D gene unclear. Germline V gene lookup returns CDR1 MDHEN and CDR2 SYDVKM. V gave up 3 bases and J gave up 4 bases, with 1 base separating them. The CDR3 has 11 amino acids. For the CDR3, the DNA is TGTGCCAGCAGTTTGAATCAGCCCCAGCATTTT. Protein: CASSLNQPQHF. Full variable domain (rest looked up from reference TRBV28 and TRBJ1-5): DVKVTQSSRYLVKRTGEKVFLECVQDMDHENMFWYRQDPGLGLRLIYFSYDVKMKEKGDIPEGYSVSREKKERFSLILESASTNQTSMYLCASSLNQPQHFGDGTRLSIL.